This entry lists 17 T cell receptor beta chains sequenced from one sample in a study of blood T cell repertoires in COVID-19. Sequenced by immunoSEQ multiplex PCR; TCRdb stores in-frame clones only, minus some. The sample lists 200,000 to 300,000 clones, over 90% occurring once. Specimen: peripheral blood. The receptor source for this set is a man aged 30-40 years with COVID-19, enrolled during active disease.

The chain couples TRBV25-1 to TRBJ2-2; 7 bases map to TRBD1. V dropped 3 bases and J dropped 9; count of bases not matched to a gene: 7. The germline V gene has CDR1 MGHDK and CDR2 SYGVNS. This CDR3 spans 14 amino acids. Here the CDR3 reads CASSETGPTRELFF. The DNA of the CDR3 is TGTGCCAGCAGTGAGACAGGGCCAACCCGGGAGCTGTTTTTT.

The V gene is TRBV27, the J gene TRBJ1-1; D is unresolved. CDR1 is MNHEY and CDR2 is SMNVEV in the germline V gene (reference sequence). Trimming cost V 3 bases and J 1 base, with 12 bases left between them. The CDR3 contains 15 residues. CDR3 protein: CASSFSSTENTEAFF. The CDR3 DNA is TGTGCCAGCAGTTTCTCCTCTACAGAGAACACTGAAGCTTTCTTT.

This clone appeared a single time. The V call is TRBV6-5, the J call TRBJ1-2, with D tentatively TRBD1 (6 bases). This CDR3 contains 13 residues. CDR1 is MNHEY, CDR2 SVGAGI, per germline. V dropped 6 bases and J dropped 4 bases, with 12 bases sitting between them. CDR3 protein: CASRDRLGYGYTF. The CDR3 region has the DNA TGTGCCAGCAGAGACAGGCTGGGCTATGGCTACACCTTC.

This chain uses TRBV6-5 with TRBJ1-2; unclear D gene. The CDR3 contains 11 residues. Trimming cost V 6 bases and J 6 bases, with 8 bases left between them. From germline, CDR1 is MNHEY and CDR2 SVGAGI. The CDR3 sequence is CASRLLDGYTF. DNA for the CDR3: TGTGCCAGCAGGCTCCTAGATGGCTACACCTTC.

This clone is a singleton in its sample. The chain carries TRBV18 and TRBJ2-5; a possible D gene is TRBD2 (5 bases). The CDR3 spans 16 residues. CDR1 KGHSH and CDR2 LQKENI come from the germline V gene. V was pared by 0 bases and J by 2 bases, with 13 bases between. This chain's CDR3 is CASSPPGVTGQETQYF. CDR3 in DNA: TGTGCCAGCTCACCACCGGGAGTGACGGGACAAGAGACCCAGTACTTC. The complete variable domain, with remaining parts taken from reference TRBV18 and TRBJ2-5, reads NAGVMQNPRHLVRRRGQEARLRCSPMKGHSHVYWYRQLPEEGLKFMVYLQKENIIDESGMPKERFSAEFPKEGPSILRIQQVVRGDSAAYFCASSPPGVTGQETQYFGPGTRLLVL.

The genes are TRBV29-1 and TRBJ1-2; D remains unclear. Germline loops: CDR1 SQVTM, CDR2 ANQGSEA. Trimming removed 3 bases at V and 1 base at J, with 6 bases between. This CDR3 is built from 12 residues. CDR3 nucleotides: TGCAGCGTTGAGTCCTTTAACTATGGCTACACCTTC. Translation gives CSVESFNYGYTF.

This clone turned up a few times. CDR3 in amino acids: CASSQANGKLFF. Here the CDR3 DNA reads TGTGCCAGCAGCCAAGCGAACGGAAAACTGTTTTTT. This chain connects TRBV3-1 (or the pseudogene TRBV3-2) to TRBJ1-4; D is ambiguous. V gave up 1 base and J gave up 10 bases, with 7 bases separating them. There are 12 residues in the CDR3. The germline CDR1 and CDR2 sequences are LGHDT and YNNKEL (reference sequence).

The rearrangement uses TRBV5-4 and TRBJ1-1, with TRBD1 matching over 9 bases. The CDR3 loop spans 13 amino acids. J gave up 9 bases and V 5 bases, and 8 bases lay outside the gene matches. The germline V gene has CDR1 SGHNT and CDR2 YYREEE (reference sequence). The CDR3 reads CASRGDRDQQAFF. The CDR3 nucleotides read TGTGCCAGCAGGGGGGACAGGGATCAGCAAGCTTTCTTT.

The chain has TRBV29-1 and TRBJ1-1; D may be TRBD1 (6 bases). The CDR3 covers 12 residues. Germline assignment: CDR1 SQVTM and CDR2 ANQGSEA. Trimming removed 4 bases from V and 5 bases from J, with 11 bases in between. The CDR3 loop reads CSVVLRGTEAFF. In nucleotides, the CDR3 is TGCAGCGTTGTACTTAGGGGGACTGAAGCTTTCTTT.

The V call is TRBV5-1, the J call TRBJ2-7; D not certain. Germline V lookup: CDR1 SGHRS, CDR2 YFSETQ. This CDR3 has 15 amino acids. The germline V and J ends were trimmed by 0 bases and 0 bases, with 10 bases remaining between them. The CDR3 loop is CASSLVMSSSYEQYF. The CDR3 nucleotides read TGCGCCAGCAGCTTGGTAATGAGTAGCTCCTACGAGCAGTACTTC. The whole variable domain, filled in from reference TRBV5-1 and TRBJ2-7, reads KAGVTQTPRYLIKTRGQQVTLSCSPISGHRSVSWYQQTPGQGLQFLFEYFSETQRNKGNFPGRFSGRQFSNSRSEMNVSTLELGDSALYLCASSLVMSSSYEQYFGPGTRLTVT.

J is TRBJ2-7 and V is TRBV12-3 or TRBV12-4; D gene ambiguous. The CDR3 spans 13 residues. V lost 7 bases, J lost 2 bases, and 12 bases lay in between. As DNA, the CDR3 is TGTGCCAGCACCCCGGTTCTGGCCTACGAGCAGTACTTC. Residues: CASTPVLAYEQYF.

This clone came up once. The rearrangement uses TRBV7-6 and TRBJ2-2; D is possibly TRBD1 (6 bases). The germline V and J ends were trimmed by 5 bases and 4 bases, with 17 bases remaining between them. CDR1 and CDR2 from the germline V gene are SGHVS and FNYEAQ. The CDR3 sequence is 16 residues long. This CDR3 is CASSKYREGGTGELFF. The CDR3 DNA sequence: TGTGCCAGCAGCAAGTACAGGGAAGGTGGCACCGGGGAGCTGTTTTTT. Full variable domain (outside the CDR3, taken from reference TRBV7-6 and TRBJ2-2): GAGVSQSPRYKVTKRGQDVALRCDPISGHVSLYWYRQALGQGPEFLTYFNYEAQQDKSGLPNDRFSAERPEGSISTLTIQRTEQRDSAMYRCASSKYREGGTGELFFGEGSRLTVL.

The CDR3 DNA reads TGTGCCAGCAGTTTATCCCCTTTACCCCTCCACTTT. This encodes CASSLSPLPLHF. This chain uses TRBV28 with TRBJ1-6; unclear D gene. V was shortened by 1 base and J by 12 bases, with 7 bases between the two germline ends. Germline V gene data show CDR1 as MDHEN and CDR2 as SYDVKM. This CDR3 is built from 12 residues.

This chain connects TRBV15 to TRBJ1-1; the D gene is possibly TRBD1 (5 bases). The CDR3 length is 13 residues. V lost 3 bases, J lost 7 bases, and 12 bases lay in between. CDR1 is LNHNV, CDR2 YYDKDF, per germline (reference sequence). CDR3: CATSRQGSGEAFF. The CDR3 nucleotides are TGTGCCACCAGCAGGCAGGGTAGTGGTGAAGCTTTCTTT. The variable domain in full, with the rest retrieved from reference TRBV15 and TRBJ1-1, is DAMVIQNPRYQVTQFGKPVTLSCSQTLNHNVMYWYQQKSSQAPKLLFHYYDKDFNNEADTPDNFQSRRPNTSFCFLDIRSPGLGDTAMYLCATSRQGSGEAFFGQGTRLTVV.

The DNA for the CDR3 is TGCGCCAGCAGCTTGGATCCGAAAGGGGAACCCCAGTTCTTC. The encoded protein is CASSLDPKGEPQFF. The chain joins TRBV5-1 to TRBJ2-1; D possibly corresponds to TRBD1 (5 bases). The CDR3 length is 14 residues. The V and J ends lost 0 bases and 13 bases respectively, with 17 bases between them. The germline CDR1 and CDR2 sequences are SGHRS and YFSETQ. Full variable domain (remainder filled in from reference TRBV5-1 and TRBJ2-1): KAGVTQTPRYLIKTRGQQVTLSCSPISGHRSVSWYQQTPGQGLQFLFEYFSETQRNKGNFPGRFSGRQFSNSRSEMNVSTLELGDSALYLCASSLDPKGEPQFFGPGTRLTVL.

V usage is TRBV28 and J usage is TRBJ1-5; 9 nucleotides agree with TRBD1. In germline, CDR1 is MDHEN, CDR2 SYDVKM. CDR3 size: 18 residues. V lost 7 bases, J lost 0 bases, and 13 bases stayed unmatched. The CDR3 DNA sequence: TGTGCCAGCAATTTTGGGTGGGACAGGGCGGATAGCAATCAGCCCCAGCATTTT. Translated, it gives CASNFGWDRADSNQPQHF.

This chain links TRBV6-5 with TRBJ2-7; D unclear. The CDR3 is made up of 15 amino acids. V lost 1 base and J lost 0, with 10 bases in between. Looked up from germline, CDR1 is MNHEY and CDR2 is SVGAGI. The CDR3 DNA sequence: TGTGCCAGCAGTTACTGGCAGAAAAGCTCCTACGAGCAGTACTTC. It codes for CASSYWQKSSYEQYF.